This T cell receptor (beta chain) comes out of a study of blood T cell repertoires in COVID-19. Overall study: Both acute and convalescent COVID-19 samples were obtained from the United States, Italy and Spain. T cells, B-cell-depleted T cells, or PBMCs provided the cDNA or gDNA that served as material.

Source study methods: Reference gene primer amplification yielded estimated nucleated cell counts. The data were produced by immunoSEQ multiplex PCR, yet TCRdb's version contains in-frame clones alone and is incomplete. V and J calls and clone size are copied from that table; D and trimming were computed from the DNA. This table holds more than 70,000 clones, about 89% found once. The CDR3 covers 12 residues. Unmatched junction bases numbered 3, after V lost 4 bases and J lost 9 bases. Germline loops: CDR1 SGHDT, CDR2 YYEEEE. The specimen sequenced was peripheral blood. The V and J genes are TRBV5-6 and TRBJ2-4, with TRBD1 matching over 8 bases. The receptor's source is a man aged 45-65 years with active or convalescent COVID-19. CDR3 nucleotide sequence: TGTGCCAGCAGCCTCGGACAGGGCATTCAGTACTTC. It encodes CASSLGQGIQYF.